One TCR beta chain is described in this entry. Its antigen is unknown. V lost 8 bases to trimming and J lost 7 bases; unmatched junction nucleotides: 4. The CDR3 extends over 12 amino acids. CDR1 ENHRY and CDR2 SYGVKD come from the germline V gene. Then a second PCR, running roughly 7 to 12 cycles, was carried out with a sample-barcoded 5' primer and a J-beta primer mix. Each cDNA molecule was tagged by a template-switch adaptor with 12 random nucleotides. TCRdb fed the 5' RACE reads into MiXCR, producing one record per CDR3 protein. Of around 710,000 distinct CDR3 sequences listed, around 40% are singletons. The data belong to a study of blood T cells in healthy people across ages. General study points: Age advanced and TCR beta diversity per million T cells fell, roughly linearly. The percentage of naive T cells correlated strongly with TCR beta diversity.

The sequenced material came from blood. The rearrangement links TRBV10-3 to TRBJ2-1; 8 positions agree with TRBD2. This receptor was obtained from a woman aged 60-75 years in good health. The CDR3 bases are TGTGCCATCGCCCGGGGGGGAAATGAGCAGTTCTTC. Residues: CAIARGGNEQFF.